The T cell receptor (beta chain) under discussion was sequenced for a study of T cell responses to AZD1222 COVID-19 vaccine (dated by TCRdb to about 2021). General notes on the study: AZD1222 recipients with second doses at about 4 weeks or about 12 weeks were pooled, because spike-specific TCR depth and breadth did not differ between schedules. A total of over 230 trial participants underwent TCR sequencing, of whom some 210 received two doses of AZD1222 and around 25 received two doses of the MenACWY control vaccine. Trial participants were enrolled by age into subgroups of 18-55, 56-69 and 70-plus years, and roughly 150, 30 and 60 TCR-sequenced participants, respectively, were included in these subgroups.

The CDR3 regions of human TCRbeta chains were subjected to immunosequencing. The published analysis was carried out like this. TCRs in the repertoires were compared against a reference library of SARS-CoV-2-specific TCRs that had been generated with the MIRA antigen-specificity platform. Breadth meant the fraction of unique TCRs that were SARS-CoV-2-associated, whereas depth meant the fraction of total T cells that were SARS-CoV-2-associated. Using the MIRA data, each spike-specific TCR was assigned both to the spike region to which the TCR was reactive and to a CD4 or CD8 class. Log10-transformed breadth and depth values were compared by one-way ANOVA with Sidak's multiple comparisons tests. Drawn from immuneACCESS, this table holds only the in-frame rearrangements with V and J called that TCRdb kept. Clones are partly lost; checked studies trace under half to an unresolved V gene and leave the rest unexplained. That table furnishes V, J and clone size, whereas the DNA furnished D and trimming. The sample has tens of thousands of clones on record, less than 85% of them singletons. The top ten clonotypes cover 25% to 30% of the sample.

Paper-wide results and their limitations: Nearly half of unique spike-specific TCRs reportedly recognized epitopes outside regions mutated in the B.1.351 and B.1.1.7 variants. Most participants were white British and females outnumbered males, and the authors suggested that clonal diversity may have been underestimated. Because no day 14 peak-response samples were available, the repertoires could be characterized only after the peak T cell response. The vaccine-associated CD4 TCRs covered the entire spike protein, and the dominant responses fell in regions 160-218 and 743-854. In the small 56-69-year group, the increase in depth fell short of significance, most likely because of low power. Spike-specific TCR breadth and depth rose significantly after two AZD1222 doses compared with day 0 and with MenACWY recipients. Conclusions about previously exposed vaccinees are limited, since just six AZD1222 recipients were seropositive for SARS-CoV-2 at baseline.

On this clone: It has no known antigen specificity. Base quality data are lacking; no much larger clone is found one base away.

Sample time point, as interpreted from the label and publication: baseline before first vaccination. Vaccinee samples were obtained from the UK trials COV001 and COV002, which included a single-blind randomized controlled phase 2/3 trial of AZD1222 (ChAdOx1 nCoV-19) in healthy adults. For TCRbeta chain sequencing, PBMC samples were collected from trial participants at day 0 and at day 28 after the second dose. Trimmed from V: 8 bases; trimmed from J: 3 bases; junction bases lacking a gene match: 7. The germline V gene provides CDR1 SNHLY and CDR2 FYNNEI. The CDR3 holds 14 amino acids from the cysteine to the phenylalanine. Only the CDR3 DNA stays, 42 bases, in frame from base 1.

Here the chain combines TRBV2 and TRBJ2-1, and 7 junctional nucleotides match TRBD2. The TCR comes from an adult in good health. This specimen was peripheral blood, taken on day 0 of AZD1222 vaccination. The DNA sequence follows: TGTGCCAGCGGGGGGGGAGGGCTCTACAATGAGCAGTTCTTC. This encodes CASGGGGLYNEQFF.